This entry lists 13 T cell receptor beta chains sequenced from one sample in a study of shared clonotypes between healthy human individuals. Method: immunoSEQ multiplex PCR; TCRdb's copy keeps in-frame clones and lacks some. Of more than 2,000,000 clones listed, approximately 93% are singletons. The sample comprised naive CD4+ T cells from PBMCs. Documented subset: CD45RA+ positively selected. The receptor source for this set is a young man in good health. Some clones in this sample may be carry-over from other donors' samples.

V and J are TRBV19 and TRBJ2-3; D gene unclear. Trimming pared 5 bases from V and 4 bases from J, leaving 10 bases between. Germline CDR1 is LNHDA and CDR2 is SQIVND (reference sequence). The CDR3 loop spans 13 amino acids. The CDR3 coding sequence is TGTGCCAGTAGTCCCACCTATTCAGATACGCAGTATTTT. Protein: CASSPTYSDTQYF.

The V call is TRBV5-1, the J call TRBJ1-1; tentatively, D is TRBD1 (6 bases). Trimming stripped 5 bases from V and 1 base from J, with 18 bases between. The CDR3 has 16 amino acids. Per germline, CDR1 SGHRS and CDR2 YFSETQ. The CDR3 region is CASREPFRGRNTEAFF. In DNA form, the CDR3 reads TGCGCCAGCAGGGAGCCATTCAGGGGTAGGAACACTGAAGCTTTCTTT.

The CDR3 spells CASSQGGTGPYEQYF. The CDR3 coding sequence is TGCGCCAGCAGCCAGGGAGGGACAGGGCCTTACGAGCAGTACTTC. The V and J genes are TRBV5-1 and TRBJ2-7; 9 nucleotides line up with TRBD1. From germline, CDR1 is SGHRS and CDR2 YFSETQ. This CDR3 has 15 residues. The J segment lost 4 bases and the V segment lost 4 bases, leaving 9 bases of the junction unmatched.

The chain uses TRBV7-2 and TRBJ1-3, with D possibly being TRBD1 (6 bases). CDR1 is SGHTA and CDR2 is FQGNSA in the germline V gene. This CDR3 has 16 amino acids. Trimming took off 5 bases at V and 2 bases at J, with 16 bases between the two ends. The CDR3 nucleotides read TGTGCCAGCAGCCTGAGCGCCAGGGGAACTGGAAACACCATATATTTT. The encoded protein is CASSLSARGTGNTIYF.

The chain combines TRBV7-2 with TRBJ2-5, with 14 bases that match TRBD2. Germline V gene data show CDR1 as SGHTA and CDR2 as FQGNSA. After removal of 5 bases from V and 5 bases from J, the junction contained 7 bases not matched to a gene. The CDR3 consists of 16 residues. The CDR3 bases are TGTGCCAGCAGCATGGGGACTAGCGGGAGTAAGGAGACCCAGTACTTC. Translating gives CASSMGTSGSKETQYF.

The chain uses TRBV5-4 and TRBJ1-1; possible D gene TRBD1, 5 bases. There are 15 residues in the CDR3. Germline lookup yields CDR1 SGHNT and CDR2 YYREEE (reference sequence). Between the trimmed V and J ends, which lost 4 bases and 0 bases, there was a span of 13 bases. The CDR3, as DNA: TGTGCCAGCAGCGCGGACATATCCCTGAACACTGAAGCTTTCTTT. Translation: CASSADISLNTEAFF.

The chain links TRBV7-2 to TRBJ2-2, with D perhaps matching TRBD2 (5 bases). With 2 bases removed from V and 0 bases from J, the gap between germline ends came to 10 bases. From germline, CDR1 is SGHTA and CDR2 FQGNSA. The CDR3 sequence is 16 residues long. CDR3 sequence reads: CASSLIGLPNTGELFF. Written as DNA, the CDR3 is TGTGCCAGCAGCTTAATAGGACTCCCGAACACCGGGGAGCTGTTTTTT.

V gene TRBV28 combines with J gene TRBJ2-2; TRBD1 or TRBD2 may be the D gene (5 bases each). Germline V gene lookup returns CDR1 MDHEN and CDR2 SYDVKM. CDR3 length: 17 amino acids. V shed 2 bases and J shed 5 bases, with 18 bases lying between them. The CDR3 DNA follows: TGTGCCAGCAGTTTAGAGGGGCCTCCGCGAACGACCGGGGAGCTGTTTTTT. It specifies CASSLEGPPRTTGELFF.

The chain recombines TRBV7-2 with TRBJ2-7; TRBD1 matches at 9 bases. Looked up from germline, CDR1 is SGHTA and CDR2 is FQGNSA. V lost 5 bases to trimming and J lost 3 bases; unmatched junction nucleotides: 8. The CDR3 runs to 15 residues. The CDR3 nucleotides read TGTGCCAGCAGCAAGAGGGGACAGGGTCTCTACGAGCAGTACTTC. Translation gives CASSKRGQGLYEQYF.

V usage is TRBV25-1 and J usage is TRBJ2-7; 11 nucleotides match TRBD1. Germline CDR1 is MGHDK and CDR2 is SYGVNS. The CDR3 spans 15 residues. With V trimmed by 9 bases and J by 1 base, 8 bases remained unmatched. CDR3 sequence: CASSAGTGGSYEQYF. CDR3 sequence (DNA): TGTGCCAGTTCAGCCGGGACAGGGGGTTCCTACGAGCAGTACTTC.

This rearrangement joins TRBV4-3 to TRBJ2-7, with D unclear. CDR3 length equals 15 residues. Germline loops: CDR1 LGHNA, CDR2 YSLEER. V was trimmed by 0 bases and J by 0 bases, leaving 9 bases between them. CDR3 loop: CASSQDVRHSYEQYF. As DNA, the CDR3 is TGCGCCAGCAGCCAAGATGTCCGACACTCCTACGAGCAGTACTTC.

This clone came up once. Other nucleotide sequences in the sample specify the same CDR3. The chain is built from TRBV19 and TRBJ1-2; TRBD1 agrees at 10 bases. J gave up 2 bases and V 11 bases, and 8 bases lay outside the gene matches. The CDR3 is 14 residues long. Germline V gene lookup returns CDR1 LNHDA and CDR2 SQIVND (reference sequence). This chain's CDR3 is CASTPGQGNYGYTF. For the CDR3, the DNA is TGTGCCTCAACTCCGGGACAGGGGAACTATGGCTACACCTTC.

With respect to this clone: The sample has other DNA sequences that encode this CDR3 too. The chain joins TRBV9 to TRBJ2-5, with 8 bases aligning to TRBD2. Looked up from germline, CDR1 is SGDLS and CDR2 is YYNGEE. Trimming cost V 0 bases and J 8 bases; bases outside gene matches: 12. The CDR3 extends over 16 amino acids. The CDR3 sequence is CASSVAGAGGGETQYF. DNA of the CDR3: TGTGCCAGCAGCGTAGCGGGGGCGGGAGGTGGGGAAACCCAGTACTTC. Filled out from reference TRBV9 and TRBJ2-5, the complete variable domain reads DSGVTQTPKHLITATGQRVTLRCSPRSGDLSVYWYQQSLDQGLQFLIQYYNGEERAKGNILERFSAQQFPDLHSELNLSSLELGDSALYFCASSVAGAGGGETQYFGPGTRLLVL.